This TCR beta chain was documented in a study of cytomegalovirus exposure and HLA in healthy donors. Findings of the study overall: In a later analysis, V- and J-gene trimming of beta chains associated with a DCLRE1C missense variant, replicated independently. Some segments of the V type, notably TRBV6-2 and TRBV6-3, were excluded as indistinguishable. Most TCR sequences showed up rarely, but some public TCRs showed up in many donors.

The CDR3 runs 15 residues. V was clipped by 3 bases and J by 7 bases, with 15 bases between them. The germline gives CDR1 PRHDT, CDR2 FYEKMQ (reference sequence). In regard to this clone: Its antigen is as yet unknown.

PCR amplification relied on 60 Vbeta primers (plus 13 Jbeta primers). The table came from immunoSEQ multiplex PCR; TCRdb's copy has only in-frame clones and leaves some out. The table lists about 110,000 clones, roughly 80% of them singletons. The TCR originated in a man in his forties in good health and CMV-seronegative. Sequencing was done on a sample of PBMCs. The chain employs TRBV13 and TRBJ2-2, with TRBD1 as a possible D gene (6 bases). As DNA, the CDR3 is TGTGCCAGCAGCTTCCGTGGGGGCTCGTACGGGGAGCTGTTTTTT. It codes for CASSFRGGSYGELFF.